These 17 T cell receptor beta chains originate from one sample sequenced in a study of T cells in Graves' hyperthyroidism and ophthalmopathy. RNA transcripts gave rise to amplified TCR beta CDR3 regions. HTBI primers were employed in a first-round RT-PCR of the TCR CDR3. Each CDR3 protein gets one entry after TCRdb re-called the multiplex PCR reads with MiXCR. The table lists a few hundred thousand distinct CDR3 sequences, 14% of them singletons. The sequenced sample was blood. These receptors originate from a woman in her 30s with Graves' hyperthyroidism that later progressed to Graves' ophthalmopathy.

There are many counts of this clonotype. The chain has TRBV28 and TRBJ2-1, with D possibly called TRBD1 or TRBD2 (5 bases each). V was clipped by 6 bases and J by 0 bases, with 9 bases between them. The CDR3 runs 14 residues. Per germline, CDR1 MDHEN and CDR2 SYDVKM. The CDR3 spells CASRWGNSYNEQFF. The CDR3 coding sequence is TGTGCCAGCAGATGGGGGAACTCCTACAATGAGCAGTTCTTC.

There are many counts of this clonotype. The rearrangement uses TRBV27 and TRBJ2-7; the D gene could be TRBD1 or TRBD2 (5 bases each). CDR3 length equals 13 residues. Germline V gene lookup returns CDR1 MNHEY and CDR2 SMNVEV (reference sequence). Trimming took off 8 bases at V and 6 bases at J, with 17 bases between the two ends. The CDR3 here is CASSEGPLGEQYF. The CDR3 DNA follows: TGTGCCAGCTCAGAGGGGCCGCTAGGCGAGCAGTACTTC.

The J gene is TRBJ2-4, the V gene TRBV6-1, with 7 bases identical to TRBD1. Germline V CDR1 and CDR2: MNHNS, SASEGT. The CDR3 is made up of 14 amino acids. Trimming took 3 bases from V and 10 from J; bases not matched to a gene: 9. The CDR3 loop is CASSEGQTKWIQYF. The CDR3 nucleotides read TGTGCCAGCAGTGAGGGACAGACCAAATGGATTCAGTACTTC.

For the CDR3, the DNA is TGTGCCTTTACCTTTGGCGGACGGCCTAACACTGAAGCTTTCTTT. It yields the protein CAFTFGGRPNTEAFF. The chain combines TRBV30 with TRBJ1-1, with D hard to call. The CDR3 loop spans 15 amino acids. CDR1 is GTSNPN, CDR2 SVGIG, per germline (reference sequence). Trimming removed 7 bases from V and 2 bases from J, with 20 bases in between. Based on the CDR3 plus reference TRBV30 and TRBJ1-1, the full variable domain is SQTIHQWPATLVQPVGSPLSLECTVEGTSNPNLYWYRQAAGRGLQLLFYSVGIGQISSEVPQNLSASRPQDRQFILSSKKLLLSDSGFYLCAFTFGGRPNTEAFFGQGTRLTVV.

This clonotype has only a few counts. The CDR3 spells CASSVFGAEEQFF. As DNA, the CDR3 is TGTGCCAGCAGCGTATTCGGGGCGGAGGAGCAGTTCTTC. The chain combines TRBV9 with TRBJ2-1; the D call may be TRBD1 or TRBD2 (5 bases each). V was trimmed by 1 base and J by 10 bases, leaving 12 bases between them. Germline V gene data show CDR1 as SGDLS and CDR2 as YYNGEE. The CDR3 is 13 amino acids.

At least ten counts were recorded for this clonotype. The rearrangement uses TRBV27 and TRBJ1-1; a possible D gene is TRBD1 (5 bases). The CDR3 has 15 amino acids. Trimming stripped 0 bases from V and 4 bases from J, with 12 bases between. Germline assignment: CDR1 MNHEY and CDR2 SMNVEV (reference sequence). The CDR3 loop is CASSLSPPGPTEAFF. CDR3 coding DNA: TGTGCCAGCAGTTTATCCCCCCCGGGGCCCACTGAAGCTTTCTTT.

This clonotype was detected many times. The V gene is TRBV15, the J gene TRBJ2-1, with TRBD2 matching 14 bases. The CDR3 runs to 18 residues. The J segment lost 1 base and the V segment lost 5 bases, leaving 7 bases of the junction unmatched. Germline CDR1 is LNHNV and CDR2 is YYDKDF (reference sequence). The CDR3 nucleotides read TGTGCCACCAGCGAGACTAGCGGGAGGGCCATTTCCTACAATGAGCAGTTCTTC. Its protein is CATSETSGRAISYNEQFF.

This clonotype was observed many times. In DNA, the CDR3 is TGCAGTGCTAGAGGCGGATCCGCTAGCACAGATACGCAGTATTTT. Translation gives CSARGGSASTDTQYF. This chain connects TRBV20-1 to TRBJ2-3; D gene ambiguous. Germline V lookup: CDR1 DFQATT, CDR2 SNEGSKA (reference sequence). This CDR3 comprises 15 residues. V dropped 1 base and J dropped 0 bases, with 11 bases sitting between them.

The V and J genes are TRBV12-3 or TRBV12-4 and TRBJ2-3, with 7 bases that match TRBD1. V lost 3 bases and J lost 2; bases outside the gene matches: 5. The CDR3 has 15 amino acids. This CDR3 is CASSFGTENTDTQYF. CDR3 DNA: TGTGCCAGCAGTTTTGGGACAGAGAACACAGATACGCAGTATTTT.

This rearrangement joins TRBV6-5 to TRBJ1-5; D remains ambiguous. Looked up from germline, CDR1 is MNHEY and CDR2 is SVGAGI. The CDR3 spans 13 residues. Between the trimmed V and J ends, which lost 0 bases and 7 bases, there was a span of 7 bases. CDR3 bases: TGTGCCAGCAGTTACTCCACCGGCCAGCCCCAGCATTTT. It codes for CASSYSTGQPQHF.

The sample holds many counts of this clonotype. The CDR3 sequence is CSARDRGGEAFF. Here the CDR3 DNA reads TGCAGTGCTAGAGACAGGGGAGGTGAAGCTTTCTTT. The chain is built from TRBV20-1 and TRBJ1-1; D might be TRBD1 (6 bases). V was trimmed by 0 bases and J by 7 bases, leaving 9 bases between them. CDR1 and CDR2 (germline): DFQATT, SNEGSKA (reference sequence). The CDR3 consists of 12 residues.

This clonotype was counted only a few times. The rearrangement joins TRBV27 to TRBJ2-7, with TRBD1 matching 9 bases. V lost 0 bases, J lost 1 base, and 4 bases stayed unmatched. Germline V gene sequence: CDR1 MNHEY, CDR2 SMNVEV (reference sequence). The CDR3 sequence is 16 residues long. DNA for the CDR3: TGTGCCAGCAGTTTATCCGGGACAGGGCGATCCTACGAGCAGTACTTC. Translating it yields CASSLSGTGRSYEQYF.

The chain uses TRBV12-3 or TRBV12-4 and TRBJ2-1, with 12 bases fitting TRBD2. V lost 4 bases to trimming and J lost 5 bases; unmatched junction nucleotides: 3. This CDR3 has 15 amino acids. In DNA, the CDR3 is TGTGCCAGCAGTTCTAGCGGGAGGGTGCACAATGAGCAGTTCTTC. Translating gives CASSSSGRVHNEQFF.

This clonotype was detected only a few times. This rearrangement joins TRBV24-1 to TRBJ2-6, with 8 positions matching TRBD1. Trimming cost V 11 bases and J 1 base; bases outside gene matches: 3. Germline V lookup: CDR1 KGHDR, CDR2 SFDVKD. The CDR3 covers 14 residues. CDR3 sequence: CAIQGDSGANVLTF. CDR3 coding DNA: TGTGCCATACAGGGGGATTCTGGGGCCAACGTCCTGACTTTC.

The CDR3: CSALQGDQPQHF. CDR3 coding DNA: TGCAGCGCCCTTCAGGGGGATCAGCCCCAGCATTTT. The rearrangement uses TRBV29-1 and TRBJ1-5; 7 nucleotides match TRBD1. There are 12 residues in the CDR3. In germline, CDR1 is SQVTM, CDR2 ANQGSEA. Trimming took 7 bases from V and 5 from J; bases not matched to a gene: 5. Full variable domain (missing parts from reference TRBV29-1 and TRBJ1-5): SAVISQKPSRDICQRGTSLTIQCQVDSQVTMMFWYRQQPGQSLTLIATANQGSEATYESGFVIDKFPISRPNLTFSTLTVSNMSPEDSSIYLCSALQGDQPQHFGDGTRLSIL.

This clonotype was recorded at least ten times. This chain connects TRBV27 to TRBJ1-4, with 7 bases aligning to TRBD1. This CDR3 contains 13 residues. V was pared by 6 bases and J by 3 bases, with 1 base of the junction left unmatched. Per germline, CDR1 MNHEY and CDR2 SMNVEV (reference sequence). The CDR3 is CASSGTANEKLFF. In DNA form, the CDR3 reads TGTGCCAGCAGCGGGACAGCTAATGAAAAACTGTTTTTT.

This clonotype was counted many times. This chain connects TRBV5-8 to TRBJ2-1, with D perhaps TRBD2 (6 bases). The V gene lost 0 bases and the J gene lost 2 bases, with 9 bases spanning the gap. Per the germline V gene, CDR1 is SGHTS and CDR2 is YDEGEE. The CDR3 is made up of 15 amino acids. CDR3 loop: CASSLAAGTYNEQFF. CDR3 nucleotides: TGTGCCAGCAGCTTGGCGGCGGGGACCTACAATGAGCAGTTCTTC.